Listed here are 29 T cell receptor beta chains from one sample, sequenced in a study of T cell responses to AZD1222 COVID-19 vaccine. The assay was immunoSEQ multiplex PCR, and TCRdb's table has in-frame clones only and misses some. Among about 120,000 clones listed, 87% were seen once. The material sequenced was peripheral blood, taken 28 days after the second AZD1222 dose. The receptors derive from an adult who received the AZD1222 COVID-19 vaccine.

As DNA, the CDR3 is TGTGCCAGTAGTATAGATTGGGTGAAGCAGCCCCAGCATTTT. Amino acid sequence: CASSIDWVKQPQHF. The V gene is TRBV19, the J gene TRBJ1-5; D ambiguous. V was clipped by 0 bases and J by 7 bases, with 10 bases between them. The CDR3 runs 14 residues. The germline CDR1 and CDR2 sequences are LNHDA and SQIVND (reference sequence).

V gene TRBV3-1 (or the pseudogene TRBV3-2) combines with J gene TRBJ1-2; D gene ambiguous. Trimming removed 1 base at V and 2 bases at J, with 11 bases between. This CDR3 comprises 15 residues. Per the germline V gene, CDR1 is LGHDT and CDR2 is YNNKEL (reference sequence). The CDR3, as DNA: TGTGCCAGCAGCCAAGGACCCGGGCCCAACTATGGCTACACCTTC. It encodes CASSQGPGPNYGYTF.

The chain carries TRBV2 and TRBJ1-5, with 10 nucleotides matching TRBD1. This CDR3 has 15 amino acids. The trim removed 6 bases at V and 1 base at J, leaving 3 bases unmatched. The germline CDR1 and CDR2 sequences are SNHLY and FYNNEI. This chain's CDR3 is CASRGQGLSNQPQHF. The CDR3, as DNA: TGTGCCAGCAGGGGACAGGGGCTAAGCAATCAGCCCCAGCATTTT.

The CDR3 DNA is TGTGCCAGCGGGCTTTTAAATCCCGGAAAACTGTTTTTT. This codes for CASGLLNPGKLFF. The gene calls are TRBV28 and TRBJ1-4; no clear D gene. The germline V gene has CDR1 MDHEN and CDR2 SYDVKM. Trimming cost V 8 bases and J 10 bases, with 17 bases left between them. The CDR3 has 13 residues.

This clone was observed a single time. This chain uses TRBV7-2 with TRBJ2-7; the D is unclear. Germline assignment: CDR1 SGHTA and CDR2 FQGNSA. V lost 3 bases and J 3 bases, leaving 12 bases between the germline ends. The CDR3 is 14 residues long. CDR3 DNA sequence: TGTGCCAGCAGCTTGAGTCGGTCTCACTACGAGCAGTACTTC. This sequence encodes CASSLSRSHYEQYF.

This clone was counted a single time. The rearrangement joins TRBV5-6 to TRBJ1-6, with a possible D match to TRBD1 (5 bases). The length of the CDR3 is 16 residues. V was trimmed by 2 bases and J by 7 bases, leaving 16 bases between them. The V gene's germline CDR1 is SGHDT and CDR2 YYEEEE. The CDR3 coding sequence is TGTGCCAGCAGCTTACAAGCGGGACGTAGAAATTCACCCCTCCACTTT. This gives the protein CASSLQAGRRNSPLHF.

This clone was found once. In DNA form, the CDR3 reads TGTGCCAGCAGCCTGGACAGGGGAGGCGCTGAAGCTTTCTTT. Translating it yields CASSLDRGGAEAFF. J is TRBJ1-1 and V is TRBV7-2; TRBD1 agrees at 9 bases. The V and J ends lost 5 bases and 6 bases, in that order; junction bases with no gene match: 7. CDR3 length: 14 amino acids. Germline V gene sequence: CDR1 SGHTA, CDR2 FQGNSA.

This chain uses TRBV5-1 with TRBJ2-7; the D gene is possibly TRBD2 (7 bases). Germline-derived CDR1 and CDR2 are SGHRS and YFSETQ. The V end was cut by 2 bases, the J end by 4 bases, with 13 bases between. The CDR3 totals 14 residues. The CDR3 nucleotides are TGCGCCAGCAGCTTAGGGGGGGCTGAATACGAGCAGTACTTC. Its translation is CASSLGGAEYEQYF.

The J gene is TRBJ2-1, the V gene TRBV6-2 or TRBV6-3; D remains ambiguous. Trimming removed 6 bases from V and 7 bases from J, with 19 bases in between. The CDR3 consists of 15 residues. CDR1 is MNHEY, CDR2 SVGEGT, per germline. CDR3 amino acids: CASSPDLLPYNEQFF. The CDR3 bases are TGTGCCAGCAGCCCGGACCTACTACCTTATAATGAGCAGTTCTTC.

V is TRBV14 and J is TRBJ2-2, with no clear D. With 0 bases removed from V and 1 base from J, the gap between germline ends came to 6 bases. The CDR3 contains 15 residues. Per germline, CDR1 SGHDN and CDR2 FVKESK. CDR3 coding DNA: TGTGCCAGCAGCCAAGATATAAGGAACACCGGGGAGCTGTTTTTT. Its protein is CASSQDIRNTGELFF. The complete variable domain, with remaining parts taken from reference TRBV14 and TRBJ2-2, reads EAGVTQFPSHSVIEKGQTVTLRCDPISGHDNLYWYRRVMGKEIKFLLHFVKESKQDESGMPNNRFLAERTGGTYSTLKVQPAELEDSGVYFCASSQDIRNTGELFFGEGSRLTVL.

V and J are TRBV4-2 and TRBJ2-3; the D is unclear. Trimming took 2 bases from V and 1 from J, leaving 7 bases between them. CDR3 length equals 14 residues. Germline CDR1 and CDR2: LGHNA and YNFKEQ. The CDR3 here is CASSQYQGTDTQYF. In DNA, the CDR3 is TGTGCCAGCAGCCAATATCAGGGCACAGATACGCAGTATTTT.

V usage is TRBV4-1 and J usage is TRBJ1-2; TRBD1 matches at 9 bases. Trimming removed 1 base from V and 1 base from J; junction bases left unmatched: 7. The CDR3 is 17 residues long. Germline CDR1 reads MGHRA; CDR2 reads YSYEKL. CDR3 DNA sequence: TGCGCCAGCAGCCAAGGAGGCAGGGGACAGGGTAACTATGGCTACACCTTC. This codes for CASSQGGRGQGNYGYTF.

V is TRBV19 and J is TRBJ1-2; unclear D gene. Per germline, CDR1 LNHDA and CDR2 SQIVND (reference sequence). The CDR3 sequence is 12 residues long. Trimming cost V 8 bases and J 4 bases, with 11 bases left between them. The chain's CDR3 is CASAVNRYGYTF. CDR3 DNA: TGTGCCAGTGCTGTAAACCGCTATGGCTACACCTTC.

This chain connects TRBV28 to TRBJ2-7; the match to TRBD1 covers 9 bases. From germline, CDR1 is MDHEN and CDR2 SYDVKM. V lost 5 bases to trimming and J lost 0 bases; unmatched junction nucleotides: 5. The CDR3 is 15 residues long. The CDR3 reads CASSVDRGTSYEQYF. CDR3 bases: TGTGCCAGCAGTGTTGACAGGGGGACCTCCTACGAGCAGTACTTC.

The V and J genes are TRBV3-1 (or the pseudogene TRBV3-2) and TRBJ2-6; D is perhaps TRBD1 or TRBD2 (5 bases each). The V gene lost 3 bases and the J gene lost 0 bases, with 15 bases spanning the gap. This CDR3 is built from 18 residues. CDR1 and CDR2 from the germline V gene are LGHDT and YNNKEL (reference sequence). Here the CDR3 DNA reads TGTGCCAGCAGCCAGCCTAGAGGGGTGGGCTCTGGGGCCAACGTCCTGACTTTC. It specifies CASSQPRGVGSGANVLTF.

This rearrangement joins TRBV9 to TRBJ2-6; D call uncertain. Per the germline V gene, CDR1 is SGDLS and CDR2 is YYNGEE. This CDR3 comprises 14 residues. Trimming took 0 bases from V and 4 from J, leaving 5 bases between them. CDR3 amino acids: CASSVAPGANVLTF. CDR3 DNA: TGTGCCAGCAGCGTAGCCCCCGGGGCCAACGTCCTGACTTTC.

This chain connects TRBV25-1 to TRBJ2-6; D gene ambiguous. Germline CDR1 MGHDK, CDR2 SYGVNS. The CDR3 is made up of 15 amino acids. Deletions cut 5 bases from V and 2 bases from J, with 10 bases between. The CDR3 DNA is TGTGCCAGCAGTCTGTCAGGTGCTGGGGCCAACGTCCTGACTTTC. Residues: CASSLSGAGANVLTF.

CDR3 coding DNA: TGTGCCAGCAGCCAAGACAGGGTGACCACTGAAGCTTTCTTT. Translated, it gives CASSQDRVTTEAFF. The chain employs TRBV11-2 and TRBJ1-1, with 7 bases that match TRBD1. Germline loops: CDR1 SGHAT, CDR2 FQNNGV. V gave up 5 bases and J gave up 4 bases; unmatched junction bases: 7. The CDR3 runs to 14 residues.

The V and J genes are TRBV4-1 and TRBJ1-2; D not resolved. V dropped 3 bases and J dropped 4 bases, with 12 bases sitting between them. CDR1 and CDR2 from the germline V gene are MGHRA and YSYEKL. This CDR3 has 14 amino acids. CDR3 in amino acids: CASSHGGRVYGYTF. DNA for the CDR3: TGCGCCAGCAGCCATGGAGGGAGGGTCTATGGCTACACCTTC.

The gene calls are TRBV6-5 and TRBJ1-6, with D hard to call. The germline V gene has CDR1 MNHEY and CDR2 SVGAGI. The CDR3 is 15 residues long. V was trimmed by 6 bases and J by 6 bases, leaving 15 bases between them. The CDR3, as DNA: TGTGCCAGCAGCTCCTCCGGGCCACCTAATTCACCCCTCCACTTT. It yields the protein CASSSSGPPNSPLHF.

J is TRBJ2-1 and V is TRBV2; TRBD2 matches at 10 bases. V shed 4 bases and J 15 bases; nucleotides not matched to a gene: 6. Germline V gene lookup returns CDR1 SNHLY and CDR2 FYNNEI. CDR3 length: 12 residues. In DNA, the CDR3 is TGTGCCAGCAGTGGGACTAGCGGTCGTCCGTTCTTC. Translated, it gives CASSGTSGRPFF. The entire variable domain, with the rest obtained from reference TRBV2 and TRBJ2-1, is as follows: EPEVTQTPSHQVTQMGQEVILRCVPISNHLYFYWYRQILGQKVEFLVSFYNNEISEKSEIFDDQFSVERPDGSNFTLKIRSTKLEDSAMYFCASSGTSGRPFFGPGTRLTVL.

The gene calls are TRBV7-8 and TRBJ1-3; D remains unclear. This CDR3 has 12 amino acids. Germline V gene data show CDR1 as SGHVS and CDR2 as FQNEAQ. With 5 bases removed from V and 9 bases from J, the gap between germline ends came to 11 bases. The CDR3 spells CASSRNGRTIYF. In DNA, the CDR3 is TGTGCCAGCAGCCGTAATGGGCGCACCATATATTTT.

The rearrangement uses TRBV7-6 and TRBJ2-2, with D hard to call. The V and J ends lost 1 base and 3 bases respectively, with 9 bases between them. This CDR3 contains 15 residues. Germline V gene data show CDR1 as SGHVS and CDR2 as FNYEAQ. The CDR3 DNA follows: TGTGCCAGCAGCTTAGGGGCATCTTACACCGGGGAGCTGTTTTTT. Its protein product is CASSLGASYTGELFF.

J is TRBJ1-1 and V is TRBV12-3 or TRBV12-4; perhaps TRBD1 as D (5 bases). The CDR3 sequence is 13 residues long. V was cut by 5 bases and J by 4 bases, with 11 bases left in between. For the CDR3, the DNA is TGTGCCAGCAGTATCCAGGGAGTCACTGAAGCTTTCTTT. Its translation is CASSIQGVTEAFF.

The chain employs TRBV27 and TRBJ1-2; D remains unclear. The CDR3 length is 15 residues. The V end was cut by 6 bases, the J end by 3 bases, with 17 bases between. Germline lookup yields CDR1 MNHEY and CDR2 SMNVEV (reference sequence). As DNA, the CDR3 is TGTGCCAGCAGGTTTACCACCACTACTTACTATGGCTACACCTTC. Residues: CASRFTTTTYYGYTF.

The chain has TRBV24-1 and TRBJ1-2, with D tentatively TRBD1 (5 bases). Germline V CDR1 and CDR2: KGHDR, SFDVKD. V lost 5 bases, J lost 3 bases, and 15 bases lay in between. CDR3 size: 15 residues. DNA for the CDR3: TGTGCCACCAGTGGCCGCTATGGGGCCCACTATGGCTACACCTTC. Protein sequence: CATSGRYGAHYGYTF.

This clone was detected a few times. This rearrangement joins TRBV19 to TRBJ1-1; possibly TRBD1 for D (5 bases). The CDR3 length is 10 residues. Looked up from germline, CDR1 is LNHDA and CDR2 is SQIVND (reference sequence). The V gene lost 11 bases and the J gene lost 11 bases, with 15 bases spanning the gap. The CDR3 reads CAAGALMAFF. Here the CDR3 DNA reads TGTGCCGCTGGGGCTCTGATGGCTTTCTTT.

J is TRBJ1-1 and V is TRBV9; D ambiguous. Trimming stripped 4 bases from V and 1 base from J, with 11 bases between. The V gene's germline CDR1 is SGDLS and CDR2 YYNGEE. This CDR3 is 14 amino acids long. CDR3 coding DNA: TGTGCCAGCAGCCCCCACGTTGGGAACACTGAAGCTTTCTTT. Protein: CASSPHVGNTEAFF.

This chain links TRBV27 with TRBJ1-2; D is possibly TRBD1 (6 bases). The germline V gene has CDR1 MNHEY and CDR2 SMNVEV (reference sequence). The CDR3 totals 14 residues. V was clipped by 5 bases and J by 4 bases, with 14 bases between them. The CDR3 DNA follows: TGTGCCAGCAGTCCCTCGGACAGAATCTATGGCTACACCTTC. Translating gives CASSPSDRIYGYTF.